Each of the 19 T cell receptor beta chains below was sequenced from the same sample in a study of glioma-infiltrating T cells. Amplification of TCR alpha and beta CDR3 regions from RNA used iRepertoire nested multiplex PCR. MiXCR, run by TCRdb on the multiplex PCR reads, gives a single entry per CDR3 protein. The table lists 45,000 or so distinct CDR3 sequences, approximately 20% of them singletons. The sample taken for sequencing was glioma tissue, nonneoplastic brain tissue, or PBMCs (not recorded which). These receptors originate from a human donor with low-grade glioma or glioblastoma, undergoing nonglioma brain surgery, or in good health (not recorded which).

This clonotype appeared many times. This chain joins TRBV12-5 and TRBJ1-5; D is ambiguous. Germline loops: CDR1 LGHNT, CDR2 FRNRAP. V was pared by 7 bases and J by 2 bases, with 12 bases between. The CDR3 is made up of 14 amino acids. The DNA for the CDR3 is TGTGCTAGTGTATGGGGTGGGGGCAATCAGCCCCAGCATTTT. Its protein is CASVWGGGNQPQHF. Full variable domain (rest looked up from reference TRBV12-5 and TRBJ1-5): DARVTQTPRHKVTEMGQEVTMRCQPILGHNTVFWYRQTMMQGLELLAYFRNRAPLDDSGMPKDRFSAEMPDATLATLKIQPSEPRDSAVYFCASVWGGGNQPQHFGDGTRLSIL.

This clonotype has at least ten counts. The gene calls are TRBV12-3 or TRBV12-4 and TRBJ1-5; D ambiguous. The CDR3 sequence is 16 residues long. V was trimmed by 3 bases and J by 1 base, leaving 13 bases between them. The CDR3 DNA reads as TGTGCCAGCAGTTTTAATGGGCTTGGGAGCAATCAGCCCCAGCATTTT. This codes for CASSFNGLGSNQPQHF.

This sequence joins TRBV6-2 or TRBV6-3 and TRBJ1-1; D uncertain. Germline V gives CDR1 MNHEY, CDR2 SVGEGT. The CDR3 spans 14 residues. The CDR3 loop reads CVSSYRWANTEAFF. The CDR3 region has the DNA TGTGTTAGCAGTTACCGCTGGGCGAACACTGAAGCTTTCTTT.

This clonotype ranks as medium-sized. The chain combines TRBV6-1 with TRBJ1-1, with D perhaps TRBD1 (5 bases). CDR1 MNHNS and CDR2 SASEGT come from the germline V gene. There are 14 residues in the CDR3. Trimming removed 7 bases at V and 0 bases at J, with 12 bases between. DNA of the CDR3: TGTGCCAGCATGTTAGGGGCAGTGAACACTGAAGCTTTCTTT. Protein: CASMLGAVNTEAFF.

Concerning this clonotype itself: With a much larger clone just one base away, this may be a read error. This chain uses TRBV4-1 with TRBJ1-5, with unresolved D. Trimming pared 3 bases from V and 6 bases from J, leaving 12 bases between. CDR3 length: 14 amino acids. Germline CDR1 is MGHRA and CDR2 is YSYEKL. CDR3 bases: TGCGCCAGCAGCCACCCCAGTGAGGCTCAGCCCCAGCATTTT. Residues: CASSHPSEAQPQHF.

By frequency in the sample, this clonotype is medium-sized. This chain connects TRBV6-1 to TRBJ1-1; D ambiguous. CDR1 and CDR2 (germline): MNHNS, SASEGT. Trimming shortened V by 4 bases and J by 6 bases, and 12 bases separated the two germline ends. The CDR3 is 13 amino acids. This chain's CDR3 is CASSGGSKAEAFF. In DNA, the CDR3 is TGTGCCAGCAGTGGAGGGAGCAAGGCTGAAGCTTTCTTT.

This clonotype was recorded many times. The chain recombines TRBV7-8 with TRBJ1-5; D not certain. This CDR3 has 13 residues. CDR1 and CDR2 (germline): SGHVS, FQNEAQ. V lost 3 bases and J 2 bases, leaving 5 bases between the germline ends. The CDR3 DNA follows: TGTGCCAGCAGCTTTCAGGGCAATCAGCCCCAGCATTTT. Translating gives CASSFQGNQPQHF.

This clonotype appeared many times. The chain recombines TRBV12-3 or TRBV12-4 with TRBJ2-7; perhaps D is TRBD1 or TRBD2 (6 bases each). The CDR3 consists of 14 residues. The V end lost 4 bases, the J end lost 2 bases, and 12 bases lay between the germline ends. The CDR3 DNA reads TGTGCCAGCAGTTCAGGGGAGGTCACCTACGAGCAGTACTTC. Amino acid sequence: CASSSGEVTYEQYF.

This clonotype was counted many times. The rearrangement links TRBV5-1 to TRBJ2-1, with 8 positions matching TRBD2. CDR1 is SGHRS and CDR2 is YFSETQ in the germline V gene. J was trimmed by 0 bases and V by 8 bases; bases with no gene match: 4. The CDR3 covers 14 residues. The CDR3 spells CASRTSPSYNEQFF. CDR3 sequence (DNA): TGCGCCAGTAGGACTAGCCCCTCCTACAATGAGCAGTTCTTC.

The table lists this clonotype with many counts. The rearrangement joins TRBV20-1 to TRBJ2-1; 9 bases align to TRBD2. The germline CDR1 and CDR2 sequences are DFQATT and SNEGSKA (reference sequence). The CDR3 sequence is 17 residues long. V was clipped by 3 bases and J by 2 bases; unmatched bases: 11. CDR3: CSASPLSGGPAYNEQFF. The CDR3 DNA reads TGCAGTGCTAGCCCCCTTAGCGGGGGACCTGCCTACAATGAGCAGTTCTTC.

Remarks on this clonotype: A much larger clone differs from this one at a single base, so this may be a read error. The CDR3 reads CASSSQGSKAFF. CDR3 nucleotides: TGTGCCAGCAGCTCACAGGGGAGTAAAGCTTTCTTT. This chain uses TRBV7-3 with TRBJ1-1, with TRBD1 matching over 7 bases. V lost 4 bases and J lost 9; bases outside the gene matches: 5. Germline assignment: CDR1 SGHTA and CDR2 FQGTGA. This CDR3 contains 12 residues.

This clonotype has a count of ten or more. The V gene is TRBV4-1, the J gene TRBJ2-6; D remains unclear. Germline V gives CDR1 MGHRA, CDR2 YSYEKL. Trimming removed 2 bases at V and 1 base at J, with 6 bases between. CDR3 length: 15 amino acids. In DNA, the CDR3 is TGCGCCAGCAGCCAATCCGGTTCTGGGGCCAACGTCCTGACTTTC. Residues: CASSQSGSGANVLTF.

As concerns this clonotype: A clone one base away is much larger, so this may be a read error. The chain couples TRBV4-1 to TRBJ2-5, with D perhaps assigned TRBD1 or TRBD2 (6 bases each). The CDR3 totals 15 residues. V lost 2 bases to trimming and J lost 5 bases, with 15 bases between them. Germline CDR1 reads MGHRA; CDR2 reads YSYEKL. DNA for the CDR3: TGCGCCAGCAGCCAAACAGAACAGGGAGGCGAGACCCAGTACTTC. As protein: CASSQTEQGGETQYF.

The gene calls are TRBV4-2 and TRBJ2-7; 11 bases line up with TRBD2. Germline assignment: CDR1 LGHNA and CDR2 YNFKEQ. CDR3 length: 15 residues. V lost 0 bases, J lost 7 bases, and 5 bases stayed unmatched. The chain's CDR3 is CASSQEIAGGREQYF. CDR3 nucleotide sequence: TGTGCCAGCAGCCAAGAGATAGCGGGGGGGCGGGAGCAGTACTTC.

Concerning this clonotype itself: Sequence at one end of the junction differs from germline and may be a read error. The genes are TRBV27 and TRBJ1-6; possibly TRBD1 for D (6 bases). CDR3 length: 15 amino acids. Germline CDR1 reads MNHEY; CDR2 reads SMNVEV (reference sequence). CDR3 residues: CASSPWTVLYSSLHF. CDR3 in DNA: TGTGCCAGCAGTCCATGGACAGTTCTTTATTCATCCCTCCACTTT.

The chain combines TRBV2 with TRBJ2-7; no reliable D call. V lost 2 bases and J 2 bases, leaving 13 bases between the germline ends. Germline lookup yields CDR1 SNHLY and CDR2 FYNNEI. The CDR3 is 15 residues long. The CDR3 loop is CASSERPLYPYEQYF. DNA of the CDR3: TGTGCCAGCAGTGAAAGGCCGTTATACCCCTACGAGCAGTACTTC.

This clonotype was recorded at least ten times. CDR3 in DNA: TGCGCCAGCAGCCAAGATCCCGCCAGCTATAGCAATCAGCCCCAGCATTTT. Its translation: CASSQDPASYSNQPQHF. The chain is built from TRBV4-1 and TRBJ1-5; D gene ambiguous. Germline CDR1 is MGHRA and CDR2 is YSYEKL. The CDR3 has 17 amino acids. Trimming shortened V by 0 bases and J by 0 bases, and 12 bases separated the two germline ends.

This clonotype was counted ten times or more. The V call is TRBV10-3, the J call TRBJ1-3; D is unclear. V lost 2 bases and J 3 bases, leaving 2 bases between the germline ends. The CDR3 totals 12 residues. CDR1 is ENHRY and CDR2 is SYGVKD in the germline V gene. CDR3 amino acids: CAISEHGNTIYF. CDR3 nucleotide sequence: TGTGCCATCAGTGAGCATGGAAACACCATATATTTT.

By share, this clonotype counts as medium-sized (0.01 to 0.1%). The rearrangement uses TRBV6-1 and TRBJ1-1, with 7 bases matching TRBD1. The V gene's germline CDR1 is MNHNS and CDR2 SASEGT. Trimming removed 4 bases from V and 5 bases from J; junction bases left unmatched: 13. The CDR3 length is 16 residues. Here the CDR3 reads CASSGTGTASATEAFF. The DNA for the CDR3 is TGTGCCAGCAGTGGTACCGGGACAGCGAGTGCGACTGAAGCTTTCTTT.